The 31 T cell receptor beta chains below come from one sample, sequenced in a study of cytomegalovirus exposure and HLA in healthy donors (dated by TCRdb to about 2017). The library was produced with the immunoSEQ multiplex PCR assay. For the multiplex PCR, a mixture combining 60 forward primers for TCR Vbeta segments and 13 reverse primers for TCR Jbeta segments was used. As stored in TCRdb, this immuneACCESS dataset retains in-frame rearrangements with V and J assigned. A fraction of the clones does not appear; measured against another copy, unresolved V genes explain less than half of the discrepancy, and the remainder lacks a known reason. The sample's records list 100,000 to 150,000 clones. In total, the top ten clones hold about 2.2% of the sample. Sequenced input: PBMCs. Source of these receptors: a man aged 40-49 years in good health and CMV-seronegative.

On this clone: Because it lacks the conserved phenylalanine or tryptophan at the end, this CDR3 is likely a read error. The genes are TRBV5-1 and TRBJ2-7; 7 positions agree with TRBD2. Trimming removed 5 bases from V and 0 bases from J; junction bases left unmatched: 11. This CDR3 has 16 amino acids. CDR1 and CDR2 (germline): SGHRS, YFSETQ. CDR3 sequence: CASSLSSSGISYEQYS. In DNA form, the CDR3 reads TGCGCCAGCAGTTTATCGTCCAGCGGGATCTCCTACGAGCAGTACTCC.

The rearrangement joins TRBV5-1 to TRBJ2-1, with 7 bases lining up with TRBD1. J gave up 0 bases and V 3 bases, and 6 bases lay outside the gene matches. The germline CDR1 and CDR2 sequences are SGHRS and YFSETQ. This CDR3 is 16 amino acids long. The CDR3 spells CASSSTGYPSYNEQFF. The CDR3 nucleotides are TGCGCCAGCAGCTCGACAGGGTATCCCTCCTACAATGAGCAGTTCTTC.

The chain is built from TRBV7-2 and TRBJ2-7, with D possibly TRBD1 on 6 matching bases. Germline CDR1 and CDR2: SGHTA and FQGNSA. The CDR3 contains 14 residues. The germline V and J ends were trimmed by 5 bases and 9 bases, with 20 bases remaining between them. CDR3 residues: CASSLQGQRSVQYF. CDR3 nucleotide sequence: TGTGCCAGCAGCCTACAAGGACAGCGATCGGTGCAGTACTTC.

This sequence joins TRBV7-8 and TRBJ2-4; D perhaps matches TRBD2 (6 bases). The ends were cut back, 5 bases at V and 0 bases at J, with 14 bases in the middle. The CDR3 is 16 amino acids. The germline V gene encodes CDR1 SGHVS and CDR2 FQNEAQ. In nucleotides, the CDR3 is TGTGCCAGCAGCATAAACCGGGAGTTAGCCAAAAACATTCAGTACTTC. It translates to CASSINRELAKNIQYF.

The chain employs TRBV7-9 and TRBJ2-2; 7 bases fit TRBD2. Per the germline V gene, CDR1 is SEHNR and CDR2 is FQNEAQ (reference sequence). This CDR3 comprises 17 residues. With 5 bases clipped from V and 6 bases from J, the junction kept 15 bases outside the gene matches. The CDR3, as DNA: TGTGCCAGCAGCGCAGGCGTGAGCGGGATGGTCCCCGGGGAGCTGTTTTTT. Protein product: CASSAGVSGMVPGELFF.

The chain links TRBV7-2 to TRBJ2-2; TRBD2 agrees at 8 bases. The CDR3 spans 15 residues. After removal of 5 bases from V and 4 bases from J, the junction contained 6 bases not matched to a gene. The germline V gene encodes CDR1 SGHTA and CDR2 FQGNSA. CDR3: CASSVLAGPTGELFF. The CDR3 DNA reads TGTGCCAGCAGCGTTCTAGCGGGTCCCACCGGGGAGCTGTTTTTT.

The chain recombines TRBV5-6 with TRBJ1-5, with D possibly matching TRBD1 (6 bases). There are 15 residues in the CDR3. Germline V CDR1 and CDR2: SGHDT, YYEEEE. The V end lost 4 bases, the J end lost 4 bases, and 15 bases lay between the germline ends. CDR3: CASSRTGQTNQPQHF. CDR3 DNA sequence: TGTGCCAGCAGCCGAACCGGACAGACTAATCAGCCCCAGCATTTT.

The chain recombines TRBV5-1 with TRBJ2-7, with unresolved D. Germline CDR1 and CDR2: SGHRS and YFSETQ. The CDR3 runs to 14 residues. The V end was cut by 4 bases, the J end by 5 bases, with 16 bases between. DNA of the CDR3: TGCGCCAGCAGCCCACAGCAGGTGGGCCACGAGCAGTACTTC. This translates into CASSPQQVGHEQYF. Supplemented by reference TRBV5-1 and TRBJ2-7, the full variable domain reads KAGVTQTPRYLIKTRGQQVTLSCSPISGHRSVSWYQQTPGQGLQFLFEYFSETQRNKGNFPGRFSGRQFSNSRSEMNVSTLELGDSALYLCASSPQQVGHEQYFGPGTRLTVT.

The rearrangement links TRBV7-8 to TRBJ1-1, with D uncertain. The CDR3 spans 13 residues. CDR1 and CDR2 (germline): SGHVS, FQNEAQ. The ends were cut back, 5 bases at V and 1 base at J, with 8 bases in the middle. CDR3 sequence (DNA): TGTGCCAGCAGCGTACGGGAGAACACTGAAGCTTTCTTT. Translation gives CASSVRENTEAFF.

V usage is TRBV5-8 and J usage is TRBJ1-4; D is perhaps TRBD1 (5 bases). V lost 4 bases and J lost 7, with 14 bases in between. CDR1 and CDR2 (germline): SGHTS, YDEGEE. The CDR3 is 14 amino acids. CDR3 loop: CASSAKGFVEKLFF. The CDR3 DNA reads as TGTGCCAGCAGCGCAAAGGGGTTTGTTGAAAAACTGTTTTTT.

CDR3: CASSSRLASNEQFF. CDR3 nucleotides: TGTGCCAGCAGCTCCCGACTAGCATCCAATGAGCAGTTCTTC. The chain uses TRBV11-2 and TRBJ2-1; 7 bases map to TRBD2. J gave up 6 bases and V 4 bases, and 6 bases lay outside the gene matches. The CDR3 covers 14 residues. Germline V CDR1 and CDR2: SGHAT, FQNNGV.

V usage is TRBV5-4 and J usage is TRBJ1-2; TRBD1 matches 10 bases. Looked up from germline, CDR1 is SGHNT and CDR2 is YYREEE (reference sequence). J was trimmed by 0 bases and V by 4 bases; bases with no gene match: 12. The CDR3 is 18 residues long. CDR3 in amino acids: CASSPRRTGGIANYGYTF. In DNA, the CDR3 is TGTGCCAGCAGCCCCCGCCGGACAGGGGGAATAGCTAACTATGGCTACACCTTC.

This chain connects TRBV19 to TRBJ1-1; no clear D. The V gene lost 6 bases and the J gene lost 1 base, with 9 bases spanning the gap. Germline loops: CDR1 LNHDA, CDR2 SQIVND (reference sequence). The CDR3 is 13 residues long. Written as DNA, the CDR3 is TGTGCCAGTAGCGGACTGACGAACACTGAAGCTTTCTTT. Protein sequence: CASSGLTNTEAFF.

This chain connects TRBV11-2 to TRBJ1-2; D may be TRBD1 (6 bases). The CDR3 has 15 amino acids. Per the germline V gene, CDR1 is SGHAT and CDR2 is FQNNGV. Between the trimmed V and J ends, which lost 5 bases and 1 base, there was a span of 14 bases. The CDR3 spells CASSRLTGLNYGYTF. The DNA of the CDR3 is TGTGCCAGCAGCCGACTGACAGGCCTTAACTATGGCTACACCTTC.

The chain is built from TRBV27 and TRBJ2-7, with 9 bases matching TRBD2. Per germline, CDR1 MNHEY and CDR2 SMNVEV (reference sequence). This CDR3 is 15 amino acids long. V lost 4 bases, J lost 4 bases, and 8 bases stayed unmatched. The CDR3 coding sequence is TGTGCCAGCAGTTATAGCGGGAGAGCGAGTTACGAGCAGTACTTC. This sequence encodes CASSYSGRASYEQYF.

The genes are TRBV27 and TRBJ1-1; TRBD1 is a possible D gene (6 bases). CDR1 and CDR2 from the germline V gene are MNHEY and SMNVEV (reference sequence). This CDR3 spans 13 amino acids. V was cut by 6 bases and J by 4 bases, with 12 bases left in between. CDR3 nucleotides: TGTGCCAGCAGCGTCCTAGGGGGCACTGAAGCTTTCTTT. Residues: CASSVLGGTEAFF.

CDR3 nucleotides: TGTGCCAGCAGCTTCCGCGGGGCTAGCGGGATCGGTTCACCAGATACGCAGTATTTT. Translating it yields CASSFRGASGIGSPDTQYF. The rearrangement joins TRBV7-6 to TRBJ2-3, with 9 bases lining up with TRBD2. The CDR3 is made up of 19 amino acids. The V and J ends lost 3 bases and 4 bases, in that order; junction bases with no gene match: 17. Germline-derived CDR1 and CDR2 are SGHVS and FNYEAQ.

V and J are TRBV19 and TRBJ2-7; 10 nucleotides line up with TRBD2. V was clipped by 5 bases and J by 1 base; unmatched bases: 5. CDR1 is LNHDA, CDR2 SQIVND, per germline (reference sequence). The CDR3 sequence is 15 residues long. The CDR3 DNA reads as TGTGCCAGTAGTGACCTAGCGGGGGCTTCCTACGAGCAGTACTTC. Encoded protein: CASSDLAGASYEQYF.

The gene calls are TRBV2 and TRBJ2-5, with 10 positions matching TRBD2. The J call is doubtful: the DNA matches TRBJ2-7 better. Germline V gene data show CDR1 as SNHLY and CDR2 as FYNNEI. The length of the CDR3 is 15 residues. CDR3 loop: CASSVVRTSGYEQYF. The CDR3 region has the DNA TGTGCCAGCAGTGTGGTTCGGACTAGCGGCTACGAGCAGTACTTC.

The chain employs TRBV5-4 and TRBJ1-2, with TRBD1 matching 8 bases. V lost 6 bases to trimming and J lost 0 bases; unmatched junction nucleotides: 4. CDR1 and CDR2 (germline): SGHNT, YYREEE (reference sequence). CDR3 length: 14 amino acids. The CDR3 DNA follows: TGTGCCAGCACGACAGGGGTATCTAACTATGGCTACACCTTC. Translating it yields CASTTGVSNYGYTF.

This chain connects TRBV5-1 to TRBJ2-5; 8 bases fit TRBD2. Near its end, the DNA agrees better with TRBJ2-7, so the J call may be wrong. This CDR3 has 16 amino acids. Germline loops: CDR1 SGHRS, CDR2 YFSETQ. The CDR3 DNA is TGCGCCAGCAGCTTGGCCGTAGCGGGGCTCTCCTACGAGCAGTACTTC. Its protein product is CASSLAVAGLSYEQYF.

Here the CDR3 DNA reads TGTGCCAGCAAGGAGAGAGGGTCCCCTTACAATGAGCAGTTCTTC. It specifies CASKERGSPYNEQFF. This chain connects TRBV2 to TRBJ2-1, with D possibly matching TRBD2 (5 bases). This CDR3 comprises 15 residues. CDR1 SNHLY and CDR2 FYNNEI come from the germline V gene. V lost 7 bases and J 4 bases, leaving 17 bases between the germline ends.

V usage is TRBV9 and J usage is TRBJ1-2; the match to TRBD1 covers 9 bases. After removal of 2 bases from V and 6 bases from J, the junction contained 5 bases not matched to a gene. CDR3 length: 14 amino acids. Germline V gene data show CDR1 as SGDLS and CDR2 as YYNGEE. CDR3 protein: CASSVRDRDNGYTF. The DNA for the CDR3 is TGTGCCAGCAGCGTCCGGGACAGGGATAATGGCTACACCTTC. The full variable domain, in which reference TRBV9 and TRBJ1-2 provide the parts outside the CDR3, is DSGVTQTPKHLITATGQRVTLRCSPRSGDLSVYWYQQSLDQGLQFLIQYYNGEERAKGNILERFSAQQFPDLHSELNLSSLELGDSALYFCASSVRDRDNGYTFGSGTRLTVV.

The rearrangement joins TRBV2 to TRBJ2-2, with 7 bases fitting TRBD1. The V gene end was trimmed by 5 bases and the J gene end by 6 bases; junction bases not matched to a gene: 6. The germline V gene encodes CDR1 SNHLY and CDR2 FYNNEI. This CDR3 comprises 14 residues. The CDR3 protein is CASSRQGMAGELFF. In nucleotides, the CDR3 is TGTGCCAGCAGTCGACAGGGTATGGCCGGGGAGCTGTTTTTT.

The chain couples TRBV15 to TRBJ1-2; tentative D call: TRBD1 (6 bases). V was shortened by 4 bases and J by 7 bases, with 16 bases between the two germline ends. The CDR3 covers 14 residues. Germline V gene data show CDR1 as LNHNV and CDR2 as YYDKDF (reference sequence). The CDR3 region is CATSNPGQRSGYTF. The CDR3 DNA reads TGTGCCACCAGCAACCCCGGACAGAGGAGTGGCTACACCTTC. Drawing the rest from reference TRBV15 and TRBJ1-2, the complete variable domain is DAMVIQNPRYQVTQFGKPVTLSCSQTLNHNVMYWYQQKSSQAPKLLFHYYDKDFNNEADTPDNFQSRRPNTSFCFLDIRSPGLGDTAMYLCATSNPGQRSGYTFGSGTRLTVV.

Turning to this clone: A junction boundary mismatches the germline segment, possibly from a read error. V gene TRBV5-4 combines with J gene TRBJ2-3; D perhaps matches TRBD2 (5 bases). CDR1 is SGHNT and CDR2 is YYREEE in the germline V gene (reference sequence). The CDR3 loop spans 15 amino acids. The CDR3 reads CASSPQRPSTNTQYF. DNA for the CDR3: TGTGCCAGCAGCCCCCAGCGGCCTAGCACAAATACGCAGTATTTT.

Comments on this clone: An end of the junction differs from the germline gene, which may be a read error. The CDR3 DNA reads TGTGCCAGCAGCTTGGCCTCCGGGACAGGGTCCTTC. Protein product: CASSLASGTGSF. The chain is built from TRBV5-6 and TRBJ2-7; 9 nucleotides match TRBD1. This CDR3 spans 12 amino acids. Germline V CDR1 and CDR2: SGHDT, YYEEEE.

The rearrangement joins TRBV28 to TRBJ1-2; maybe TRBD1 (6 bases). Germline CDR1 and CDR2: MDHEN and SYDVKM. This CDR3 has 16 amino acids. The ends were cut back, 5 bases at V and 3 bases at J, with 19 bases in the middle. DNA of the CDR3: TGTGCCAGCAGTCCCCCCGCAGGGGTGATTTACTATGGCTACACCTTC. Amino acid sequence: CASSPPAGVIYYGYTF.

CDR3 nucleotides: TGTGCCAGCCGGAGGCGGGAGATCTCCTACAATGAGCAGTTCTTC. Amino acids: CASRRREISYNEQFF. The genes are TRBV6-5 and TRBJ2-1, with 7 positions matching TRBD2. Germline assignment: CDR1 MNHEY and CDR2 SVGAGI. There are 15 residues in the CDR3. Losses at the gene ends were 8 bases for V and 0 bases for J; bases not matched to a gene: 7.

The chain has TRBV2 and TRBJ2-1, with 10 bases lining up with TRBD2. CDR3 size: 13 residues. With V trimmed by 6 bases and J by 14 bases, 10 bases remained unmatched. The germline V gene has CDR1 SNHLY and CDR2 FYNNEI. Here the CDR3 reads CASRRGLAGDKFF. CDR3 coding DNA: TGTGCCAGCAGGAGGGGGCTAGCGGGAGATAAGTTCTTC.

CDR3 coding DNA: TGTGCCAGCAGCTTAGGCGGGGTGACGAGCTCCTACAATGAGCAGTTCTTC. Its protein is CASSLGGVTSSYNEQFF. The rearrangement joins TRBV11-2 to TRBJ2-1; maybe TRBD2 (6 bases). This CDR3 spans 17 amino acids. The germline V and J ends were trimmed by 1 base and 0 bases, with 13 bases remaining between them. From germline, CDR1 is SGHAT and CDR2 FQNNGV. Full variable domain (missing parts from reference TRBV11-2 and TRBJ2-1): EAGVAQSPRYKIIEKRQSVAFWCNPISGHATLYWYQQILGQGPKLLIQFQNNGVVDDSQLPKDRFSAERLKGVDSTLKIQPAKLEDSAVYLCASSLGGVTSSYNEQFFGPGTRLTVL.